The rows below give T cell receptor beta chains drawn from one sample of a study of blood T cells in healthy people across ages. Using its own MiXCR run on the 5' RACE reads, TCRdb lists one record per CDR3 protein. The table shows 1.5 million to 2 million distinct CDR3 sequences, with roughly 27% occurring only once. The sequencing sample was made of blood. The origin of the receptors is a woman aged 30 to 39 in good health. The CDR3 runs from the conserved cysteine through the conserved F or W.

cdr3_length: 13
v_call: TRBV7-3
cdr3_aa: CASSLLADDEQYF

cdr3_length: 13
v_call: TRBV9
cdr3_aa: CASSGDYSYEQYF

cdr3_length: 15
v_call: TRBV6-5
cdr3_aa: CANTGGYTSYNEQFF

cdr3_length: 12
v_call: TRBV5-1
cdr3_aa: CASSYQGETQYF

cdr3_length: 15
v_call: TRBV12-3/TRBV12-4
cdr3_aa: CASSPRRRRYNEQFF

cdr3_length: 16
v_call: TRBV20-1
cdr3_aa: CSARDRDSGEQETQYF

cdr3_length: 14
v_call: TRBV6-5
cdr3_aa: CASSYGDRVLGYTF

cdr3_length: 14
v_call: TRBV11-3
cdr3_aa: CASSLGPTSAEQFF

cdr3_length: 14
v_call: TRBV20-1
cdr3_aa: CSALRDRENQPQHF

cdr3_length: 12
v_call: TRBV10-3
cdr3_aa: CAISEGTGTAFF

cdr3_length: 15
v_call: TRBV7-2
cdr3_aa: CASSLITSYNSPLHF

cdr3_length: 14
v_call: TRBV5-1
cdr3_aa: CAGSPGAMNTEAFF

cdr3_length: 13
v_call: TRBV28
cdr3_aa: CAHTGGQVETQYF

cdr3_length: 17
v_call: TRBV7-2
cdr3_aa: CASSSRSGTGLPAEQFF

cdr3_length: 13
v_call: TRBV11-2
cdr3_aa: CASSTESADTQYF

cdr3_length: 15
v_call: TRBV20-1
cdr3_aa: CSGGAGAVLSYEQYF

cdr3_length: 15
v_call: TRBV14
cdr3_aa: CASSQWRGTEETQYF

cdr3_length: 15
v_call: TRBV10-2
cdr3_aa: CASKVASSGANVLTF

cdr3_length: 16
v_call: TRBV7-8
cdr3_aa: CASSLARSSGLDTQYF

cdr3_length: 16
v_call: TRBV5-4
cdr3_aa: CASSRGGEGSYNEQFF

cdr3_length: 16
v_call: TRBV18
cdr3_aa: CASSPRTGTGDSPLHF

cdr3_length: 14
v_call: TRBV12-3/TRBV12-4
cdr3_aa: CASSLRTSGAEQYF

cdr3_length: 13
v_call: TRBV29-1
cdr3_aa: CSVDGGLNTEAFF

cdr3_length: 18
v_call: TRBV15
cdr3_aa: CATSREVRFPGLNEKLFF

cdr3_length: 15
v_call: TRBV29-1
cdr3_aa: CSVDGETGGLETQYF

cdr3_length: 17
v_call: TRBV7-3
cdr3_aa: CASSLSAGYSGANVLTF

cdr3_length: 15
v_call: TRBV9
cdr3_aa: CASSVEPDTPREQYF

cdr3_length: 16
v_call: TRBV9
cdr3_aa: CASSASAGAVNSPLHF

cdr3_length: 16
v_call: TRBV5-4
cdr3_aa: CASSLEGRGGSAEQFF

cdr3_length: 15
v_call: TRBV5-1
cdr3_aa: CASSTGQGKSYGYTF

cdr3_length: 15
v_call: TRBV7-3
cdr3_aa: CASSLMRGDSYEQYF

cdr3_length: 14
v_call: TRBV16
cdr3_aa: CASSQLRGTYEQYF

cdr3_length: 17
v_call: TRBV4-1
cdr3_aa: CASSQPLQGVRVHEQYF

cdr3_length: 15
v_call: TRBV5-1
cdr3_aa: CASSLGWGLNTEAFF

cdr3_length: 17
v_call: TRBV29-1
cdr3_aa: CSAEGLAGKSSTDTQYF